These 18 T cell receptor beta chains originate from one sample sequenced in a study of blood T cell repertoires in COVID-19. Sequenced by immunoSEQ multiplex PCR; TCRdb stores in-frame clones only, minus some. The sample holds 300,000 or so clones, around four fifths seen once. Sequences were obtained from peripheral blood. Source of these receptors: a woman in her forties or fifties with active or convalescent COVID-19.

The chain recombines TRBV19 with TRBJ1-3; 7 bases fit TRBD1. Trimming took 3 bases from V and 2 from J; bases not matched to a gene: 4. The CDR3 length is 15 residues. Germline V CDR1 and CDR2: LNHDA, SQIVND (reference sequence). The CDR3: CASSMQQGTGNTIYF. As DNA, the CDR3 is TGTGCCAGTAGTATGCAACAGGGGACTGGAAACACCATATATTTT.

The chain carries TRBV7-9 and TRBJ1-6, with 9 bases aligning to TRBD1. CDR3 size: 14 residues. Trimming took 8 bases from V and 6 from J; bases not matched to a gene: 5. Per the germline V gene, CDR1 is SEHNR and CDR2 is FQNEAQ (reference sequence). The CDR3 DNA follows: TGTGCCAGCGCGAGACAGGGGGTTAATTCACCCCTCCACTTT. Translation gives CASARQGVNSPLHF.

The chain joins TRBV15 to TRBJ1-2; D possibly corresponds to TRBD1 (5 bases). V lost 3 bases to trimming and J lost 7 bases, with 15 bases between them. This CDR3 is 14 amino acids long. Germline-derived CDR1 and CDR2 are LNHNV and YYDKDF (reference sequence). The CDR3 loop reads CATSSLRTPVGYTF. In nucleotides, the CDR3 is TGTGCCACCAGCAGCCTCCGGACACCTGTTGGCTACACCTTC.

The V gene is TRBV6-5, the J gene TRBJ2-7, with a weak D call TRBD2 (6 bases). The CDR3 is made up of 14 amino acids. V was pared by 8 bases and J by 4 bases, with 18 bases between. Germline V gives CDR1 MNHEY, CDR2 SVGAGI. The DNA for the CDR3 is TGTGCCAGCGATGGGAGGCCTTCCTCTTACGAGCAGTACTTC. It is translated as CASDGRPSSYEQYF.

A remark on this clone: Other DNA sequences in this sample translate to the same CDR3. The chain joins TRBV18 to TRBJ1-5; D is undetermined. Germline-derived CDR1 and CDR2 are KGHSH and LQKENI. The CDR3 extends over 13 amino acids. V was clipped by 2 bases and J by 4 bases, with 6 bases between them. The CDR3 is CASSPGQNQPQHF. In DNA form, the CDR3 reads TGTGCCAGCTCACCAGGGCAGAATCAGCCCCAGCATTTT.

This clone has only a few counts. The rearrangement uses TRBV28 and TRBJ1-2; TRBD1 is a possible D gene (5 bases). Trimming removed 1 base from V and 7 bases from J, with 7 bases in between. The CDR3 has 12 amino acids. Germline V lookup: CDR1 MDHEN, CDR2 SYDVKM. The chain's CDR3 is CASSLSGFGYTF. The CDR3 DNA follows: TGTGCCAGCAGTTTATCAGGGTTTGGCTACACCTTC.

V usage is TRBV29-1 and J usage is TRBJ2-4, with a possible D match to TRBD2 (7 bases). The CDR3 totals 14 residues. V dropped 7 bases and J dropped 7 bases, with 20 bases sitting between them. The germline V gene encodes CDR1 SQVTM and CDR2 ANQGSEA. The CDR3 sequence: CSALGGDKGNIQYF. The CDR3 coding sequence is TGCAGCGCCTTGGGGGGGGACAAGGGTAACATTCAGTACTTC.

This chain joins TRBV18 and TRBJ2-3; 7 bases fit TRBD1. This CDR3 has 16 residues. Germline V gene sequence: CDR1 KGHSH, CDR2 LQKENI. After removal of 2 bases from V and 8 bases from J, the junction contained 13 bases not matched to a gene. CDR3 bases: TGTGCCAGCTCACCAAAAGGACAGGCCGGTCGAGGTACGCAGTATTTT. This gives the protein CASSPKGQAGRGTQYF.

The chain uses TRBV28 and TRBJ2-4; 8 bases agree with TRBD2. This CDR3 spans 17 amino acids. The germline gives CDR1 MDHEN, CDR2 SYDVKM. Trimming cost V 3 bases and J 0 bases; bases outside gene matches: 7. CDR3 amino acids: CASSLRGARRAKNIQYF. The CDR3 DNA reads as TGTGCCAGCAGTTTGCGGGGGGCCCGTAGAGCCAAAAACATTCAGTACTTC. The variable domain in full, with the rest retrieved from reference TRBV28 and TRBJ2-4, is DVKVTQSSRYLVKRTGEKVFLECVQDMDHENMFWYRQDPGLGLRLIYFSYDVKMKEKGDIPEGYSVSREKKERFSLILESASTNQTSMYLCASSLRGARRAKNIQYFGAGTRLSVL.

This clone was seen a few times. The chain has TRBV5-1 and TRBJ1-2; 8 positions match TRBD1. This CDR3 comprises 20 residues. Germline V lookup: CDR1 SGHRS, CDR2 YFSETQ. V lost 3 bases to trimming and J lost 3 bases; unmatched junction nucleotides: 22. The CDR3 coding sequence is TGCGCCAGCAGCTCCCCGGACAGGGAGGCGACGTCTAGGGAAGACTATGGCTACACCTTC. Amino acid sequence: CASSSPDREATSREDYGYTF.

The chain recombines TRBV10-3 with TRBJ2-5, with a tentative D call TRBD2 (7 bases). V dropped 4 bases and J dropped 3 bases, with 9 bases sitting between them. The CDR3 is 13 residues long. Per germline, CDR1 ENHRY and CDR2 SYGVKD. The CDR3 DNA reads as TGTGCCATCAGTGGGGAGGGGGAAGAGACCCAGTACTTC. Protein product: CAISGEGEETQYF.

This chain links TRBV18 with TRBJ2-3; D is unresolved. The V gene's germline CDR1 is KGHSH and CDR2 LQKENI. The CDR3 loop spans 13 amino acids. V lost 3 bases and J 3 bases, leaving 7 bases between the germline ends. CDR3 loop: CASSPIATDTQYF. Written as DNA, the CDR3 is TGTGCCAGCTCACCCATCGCGACAGATACGCAGTATTTT.

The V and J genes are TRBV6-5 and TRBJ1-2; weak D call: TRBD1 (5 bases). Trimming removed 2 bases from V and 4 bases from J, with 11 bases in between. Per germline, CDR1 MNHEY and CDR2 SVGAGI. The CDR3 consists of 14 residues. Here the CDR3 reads CASSYQGFSYGYTF. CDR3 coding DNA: TGTGCCAGCAGTTACCAGGGTTTCAGCTATGGCTACACCTTC.

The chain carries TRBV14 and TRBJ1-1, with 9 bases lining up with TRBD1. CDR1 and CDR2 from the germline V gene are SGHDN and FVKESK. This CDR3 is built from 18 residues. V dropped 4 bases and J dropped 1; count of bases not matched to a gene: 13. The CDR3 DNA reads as TGTGCCAGCAGCCCTACCGGGACAGGGCTGGTCCGGAACACTGAAGCTTTCTTT. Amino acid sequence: CASSPTGTGLVRNTEAFF.

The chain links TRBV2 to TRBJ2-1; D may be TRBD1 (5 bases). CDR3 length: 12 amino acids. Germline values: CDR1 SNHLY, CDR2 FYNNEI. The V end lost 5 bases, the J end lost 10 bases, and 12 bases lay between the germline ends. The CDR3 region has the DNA TGTGCCAGCAGTCCCCAGGGTGGGGAGCAGTTCTTC. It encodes CASSPQGGEQFF.

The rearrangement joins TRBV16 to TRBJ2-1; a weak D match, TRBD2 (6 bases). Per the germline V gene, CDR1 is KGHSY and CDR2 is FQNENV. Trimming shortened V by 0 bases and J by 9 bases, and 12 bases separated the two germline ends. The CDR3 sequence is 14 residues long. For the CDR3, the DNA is TGTGCCAGCAGCCAATCGGGGGGAGTCTCTGAGCAGTTCTTC. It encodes CASSQSGGVSEQFF.

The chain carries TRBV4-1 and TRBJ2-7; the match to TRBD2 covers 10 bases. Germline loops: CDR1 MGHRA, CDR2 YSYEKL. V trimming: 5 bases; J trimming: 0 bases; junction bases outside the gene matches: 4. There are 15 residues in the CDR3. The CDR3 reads CASSSRLAGSYEQYF. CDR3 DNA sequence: TGCGCCAGCAGCTCACGACTAGCGGGCTCCTACGAGCAGTACTTC.

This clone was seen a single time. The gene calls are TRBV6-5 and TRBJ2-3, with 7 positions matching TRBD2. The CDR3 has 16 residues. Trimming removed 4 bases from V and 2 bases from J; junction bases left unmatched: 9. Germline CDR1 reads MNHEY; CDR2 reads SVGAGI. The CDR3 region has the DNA TGTGCCAGCAGTTCCTCCCCGCGGGAGATCACAGATACGCAGTATTTT. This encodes CASSSSPREITDTQYF.